Following are 30 T cell receptor beta chains from one sample sequenced in a study of radiotherapy plus CTLA-4 blockade in lung cancer. TCRdb's copy holds only in-frame clones and misses some; the assay was immunoSEQ multiplex PCR. The repertoire includes over 45,000 clones, approximately 80% of them detected once, and 16% sits in the top ten. The sample in question was peripheral blood, obtained from a patient treated with radiotherapy plus ipilimumab. The receptors were sampled from a human donor with non-small cell lung cancer who had a complete response to radiotherapy plus ipilimumab.

The chain employs TRBV6-1 and TRBJ2-1; D may be TRBD1 (6 bases). The CDR3 is made up of 15 amino acids. Germline lookup yields CDR1 MNHNS and CDR2 SASEGT. V lost 2 bases to trimming and J lost 10 bases, with 18 bases between them. CDR3 DNA: TGTGCCAGCAGTGAAAGGGGATGGACAGCCGTAGAGCAGTTCTTC. Translated: CASSERGWTAVEQFF.

This clone was seen just once. The CDR3 DNA follows: TGCGCCAGCAGCACTGGACAGGGGGCGACAGATACGCAGTATTTT. Protein: CASSTGQGATDTQYF. V is TRBV5-1 and J is TRBJ2-3; TRBD1 aligns across 11 bases. Germline CDR1 is SGHRS and CDR2 is YFSETQ. The CDR3 consists of 15 residues. The V segment lost 4 bases and the J segment 3 bases; nucleotides outside the gene matches: 4.

The chain has TRBV27 and TRBJ1-4; D uncertain. The V gene's germline CDR1 is MNHEY and CDR2 SMNVEV (reference sequence). The CDR3 sequence is 13 residues long. V lost 6 bases, J lost 10 bases, and 15 bases lay in between. In nucleotides, the CDR3 is TGTGCCAGCAGGCCACAAGAAGAGGGAAAACTGTTTTTT. It is translated as CASRPQEEGKLFF.

This sequence joins TRBV28 and TRBJ2-1; weak D call: TRBD2 (5 bases). The V end was cut by 5 bases, the J end by 4 bases, with 9 bases between. Germline loops: CDR1 MDHEN, CDR2 SYDVKM. There are 13 residues in the CDR3. For the CDR3, the DNA is TGTGCCAGCAGTCAGGCGGGTTACAATGAGCAGTTCTTC. Its translation: CASSQAGYNEQFF.

This clone showed up just once. The CDR3 loop is CASSEFGRGQFYEQYF. CDR3 DNA sequence: TGTGCCAGCAGTGAATTCGGCCGGGGACAATTCTACGAGCAGTACTTC. V usage is TRBV25-1 and J usage is TRBJ2-7, with D tentatively TRBD1 (6 bases). Germline values: CDR1 MGHDK, CDR2 SYGVNS. V was trimmed by 1 base and J by 3 bases, leaving 16 bases between them. The CDR3 is 16 amino acids.

CDR3 residues: CASSLAPGYNEQFF. In DNA, the CDR3 is TGTGCCAGCAGTTTGGCCCCCGGGTACAATGAGCAGTTCTTC. J is TRBJ2-1 and V is TRBV27, with unresolved D. Germline V gene lookup returns CDR1 MNHEY and CDR2 SMNVEV (reference sequence). V dropped 3 bases and J dropped 4 bases, with 10 bases sitting between them. This CDR3 is 14 amino acids long.

The chain combines TRBV5-1 with TRBJ1-6, with TRBD1 as a possible D gene (5 bases). The CDR3 contains 15 residues. Germline CDR1 and CDR2: SGHRS and YFSETQ. Trimming cost V 0 bases and J 7 bases, with 11 bases left between them. The CDR3 protein is CASSLEGRENSPLHF. CDR3 bases: TGCGCCAGCAGCTTGGAAGGCAGGGAAAATTCACCCCTCCACTTT.

V gene TRBV19 combines with J gene TRBJ2-4; TRBD1 matches at 7 bases. The CDR3 is made up of 15 amino acids. Germline CDR1 reads LNHDA; CDR2 reads SQIVND (reference sequence). J gave up 6 bases and V 2 bases, and 7 bases lay outside the gene matches. The CDR3 region has the DNA TGTGCCAGTAGTATAACGACAGGGAAAAGAAACATTCAGTACTTC. It yields the protein CASSITTGKRNIQYF.

The chain recombines TRBV18 with TRBJ2-7, with D unclear. The CDR3 has 13 amino acids. Germline-derived CDR1 and CDR2 are KGHSH and LQKENI. V was shortened by 0 bases and J by 1 base, with 4 bases between the two germline ends. This CDR3 is CASSPPQSYEQYF. The CDR3 bases are TGTGCCAGCTCACCACCCCAGTCCTACGAGCAGTACTTC.

The rearrangement links TRBV5-1 to TRBJ1-2, with 7 bases lining up with TRBD1. Germline V lookup: CDR1 SGHRS, CDR2 YFSETQ. After removal of 4 bases from V and 4 bases from J, the junction contained 4 bases not matched to a gene. The CDR3 loop spans 13 amino acids. For the CDR3, the DNA is TGCGCCAGCAGCACGGACAGGTTCTATGGCTACACCTTC. Its translation is CASSTDRFYGYTF.

The chain is built from TRBV7-8 and TRBJ1-5, with TRBD1 matching over 9 bases. This CDR3 has 18 amino acids. Losses at the gene ends were 0 bases for V and 1 base for J; bases not matched to a gene: 7. Germline CDR1 reads SGHVS; CDR2 reads FQNEAQ. CDR3 in amino acids: CASSLAGTGKLSNQPQHF. The CDR3 coding sequence is TGTGCCAGCAGCTTAGCCGGGACAGGGAAGTTGAGCAATCAGCCCCAGCATTTT.

This clone was counted a few times. The gene calls are TRBV6-5 and TRBJ2-7; 7 bases are shared with TRBD1. The CDR3 has 14 amino acids. The germline V gene has CDR1 MNHEY and CDR2 SVGAGI. V shed 6 bases, J shed 1 base, and the junction held 6 bases outside the gene matches. The CDR3 coding sequence is TGTGCCAGCAGGAGGGCAGGGGGTTCCTACGAGCAGTACGTC. Translating gives CASRRAGGSYEQYV.

This clone was seen more than once but under ten times. The chain is built from TRBV9 and TRBJ2-3; no firm D call. The CDR3 loop spans 14 amino acids. Trimming took off 4 bases at V and 0 bases at J, with 9 bases between the two ends. CDR1 is SGDLS, CDR2 YYNGEE, per germline. The CDR3 nucleotides are TGTGCCAGCAGCTTATCTCTCAGCACAGATACGCAGTATTTT. Residues: CASSLSLSTDTQYF. The whole variable domain, filled in from reference TRBV9 and TRBJ2-3, reads DSGVTQTPKHLITATGQRVTLRCSPRSGDLSVYWYQQSLDQGLQFLIQYYNGEERAKGNILERFSAQQFPDLHSELNLSSLELGDSALYFCASSLSLSTDTQYFGPGTRLTVL.

This chain connects TRBV19 to TRBJ1-2; a possible D gene is TRBD1 (6 bases). Germline lookup yields CDR1 LNHDA and CDR2 SQIVND (reference sequence). The length of the CDR3 is 16 residues. With 4 bases removed from V and 4 bases from J, the gap between germline ends came to 19 bases. The CDR3 here is CASSRGQTPQFYGYTF. CDR3 nucleotides: TGTGCCAGTAGTAGGGGACAAACACCTCAATTCTATGGCTACACCTTC.

CDR3 in amino acids: CASSQASFVGRLVDTQYF. For the CDR3, the DNA is TGCGCCAGCAGCCAAGCATCCTTCGTCGGGAGATTGGTGGATACGCAGTATTTT. This sequence joins TRBV4-1 and TRBJ2-3; tentative D call: TRBD2 (6 bases). V lost 1 base and J lost 6, with 23 bases in between. This CDR3 comprises 18 residues. Germline V gene sequence: CDR1 MGHRA, CDR2 YSYEKL.

CDR3 sequence: CASSLGTVSAGYTF. The CDR3, as DNA: TGTGCCAGCAGCTTAGGCACAGTTTCTGCGGGCTACACCTTC. The chain is built from TRBV13 and TRBJ1-2; D gene ambiguous. This CDR3 region has 14 residues. The germline CDR1 and CDR2 sequences are PRHDT and FYEKMQ (reference sequence). V lost 0 bases and J 8 bases, leaving 13 bases between the germline ends.

In DNA, the CDR3 is TGCGCCAGCAGCTTGAAGGCGGGAGGAGTAAATGAGCAGTTCTTC. It codes for CASSLKAGGVNEQFF. The V gene is TRBV5-1, the J gene TRBJ2-1, with TRBD2 matching 8 bases. Germline assignment: CDR1 SGHRS and CDR2 YFSETQ. V trimming: 1 base; J trimming: 7 bases; junction bases outside the gene matches: 7. The CDR3 consists of 15 residues. Full variable domain (rest looked up from reference TRBV5-1 and TRBJ2-1): KAGVTQTPRYLIKTRGQQVTLSCSPISGHRSVSWYQQTPGQGLQFLFEYFSETQRNKGNFPGRFSGRQFSNSRSEMNVSTLELGDSALYLCASSLKAGGVNEQFFGPGTRLTVL.

The rearrangement links TRBV18 to TRBJ1-2, with TRBD1 as a possible D gene (5 bases). V shed 1 base and J shed 2 bases, with 8 bases lying between them. CDR3 length: 14 residues. Looked up from germline, CDR1 is KGHSH and CDR2 is LQKENI. The CDR3 protein is CASSPQGINYGYTF. The CDR3 DNA reads as TGTGCCAGCTCACCACAGGGGATCAACTATGGCTACACCTTC.

This chain joins TRBV11-3 and TRBJ2-3; TRBD1 aligns across 10 bases. V lost 5 bases, J lost 4 bases, and 3 bases stayed unmatched. In germline, CDR1 is SGHNT, CDR2 YENEEA. CDR3 size: 14 residues. The CDR3 DNA follows: TGTGCCAGCAGCCAAGGACAGGGGGCAGATACGCAGTATTTT. This encodes CASSQGQGADTQYF.

V is TRBV4-3 and J is TRBJ2-4; TRBD1 might be the D (5 bases). This CDR3 comprises 18 residues. Germline lookup yields CDR1 LGHNA and CDR2 YSLEER. V lost 0 bases, J lost 0 bases, and 15 bases lay in between. DNA of the CDR3: TGCGCCAGCAGCCAAGATAGGGGCGCGACGGAAGCCAAAAACATTCAGTACTTC. Translating gives CASSQDRGATEAKNIQYF.

The genes are TRBV7-8 and TRBJ2-7; TRBD1 matches 10 bases. Germline assignment: CDR1 SGHVS and CDR2 FQNEAQ. Trimming took 1 base from V and 3 from J; bases not matched to a gene: 0. The CDR3 is made up of 14 amino acids. CDR3 loop: CASSLGDRGYEQYV. For the CDR3, the DNA is TGTGCCAGCAGCTTAGGGGACAGGGGCTACGAGCAGTACGTC.

This chain links TRBV18 with TRBJ2-7; the D gene is possibly TRBD2 (6 bases). The germline CDR1 and CDR2 sequences are KGHSH and LQKENI. Deletions cut 4 bases from V and 6 bases from J, with 16 bases between. The CDR3 consists of 14 residues. The DNA of the CDR3 is TGTGCCAGCTCACGCGAGGGGACTCTTTCCGAGCAGTACGTC. Translating gives CASSREGTLSEQYV.

This clone was detected once. The chain carries TRBV7-2 and TRBJ1-2; possibly TRBD1 for D (5 bases). Germline V CDR1 and CDR2: SGHTA, FQGNSA. This CDR3 has 13 amino acids. V dropped 1 base and J dropped 4 bases, with 7 bases sitting between them. Here the CDR3 reads CASSLGGSYGYTF. DNA of the CDR3: TGTGCCAGCAGCTTAGGGGGCAGCTATGGCTACACCTTC.

The chain carries TRBV27 and TRBJ1-2; D ambiguous. The V gene's germline CDR1 is MNHEY and CDR2 SMNVEV (reference sequence). V lost 3 bases to trimming and J lost 0 bases, with 8 bases between them. The CDR3 loop spans 14 amino acids. The DNA of the CDR3 is TGTGCCAGCAGTTTGAACAGCCCTAACTATGGCTACACCTTC. Its protein product is CASSLNSPNYGYTF.

V usage is TRBV5-1 and J usage is TRBJ2-3; D not resolved. Between the trimmed V and J ends, which lost 4 bases and 3 bases, there was a span of 12 bases. CDR3 length: 14 amino acids. The germline V gene has CDR1 SGHRS and CDR2 YFSETQ. The CDR3 DNA sequence: TGCGCCAGCAGCCCAGCCCTCGGGACAGATACGCAGTATTTT. It yields the protein CASSPALGTDTQYF.

The chain employs TRBV5-4 and TRBJ2-5; tentatively, D is TRBD2 (6 bases). V dropped 0 bases and J dropped 1 base, with 13 bases sitting between them. The CDR3 consists of 16 residues. In germline, CDR1 is SGHNT, CDR2 YYREEE (reference sequence). CDR3 residues: CASSLVNAGSQETQYF. The CDR3 DNA is TGTGCCAGCAGCTTGGTAAACGCGGGAAGCCAAGAGACCCAGTACTTC. Full variable domain (outside the CDR3, taken from reference TRBV5-4 and TRBJ2-5): ETGVTQSPTHLIKTRGQQVTLRCSSQSGHNTVSWYQQALGQGPQFIFQYYREEENGRGNFPPRFSGLQFPNYSSELNVNALELDDSALYLCASSLVNAGSQETQYFGPGTRLLVL.

V gene TRBV7-9 combines with J gene TRBJ2-7; D might be TRBD2 (6 bases). CDR1 is SEHNR, CDR2 FQNEAQ, per germline (reference sequence). CDR3 size: 17 residues. Trimming left V 1 base short and J 3 bases short, with 19 bases between. DNA of the CDR3: TGTGCCAGCAGCTTAGTGAAGTTTGGAGGGAGAGACTACGAGCAGTACTTC. Protein product: CASSLVKFGGRDYEQYF.

The chain employs TRBV9 and TRBJ2-5, with D possibly TRBD1 on 5 matching bases. V was shortened by 4 bases and J by 5 bases, with 15 bases between the two germline ends. This CDR3 is built from 14 residues. The germline CDR1 and CDR2 sequences are SGDLS and YYNGEE. The CDR3 loop is CASSTNPGMETQYF. The DNA for the CDR3 is TGTGCCAGCAGCACTAATCCAGGGATGGAGACCCAGTACTTC.

V and J are TRBV15 and TRBJ2-4; no clear D gene. The germline V gene has CDR1 LNHNV and CDR2 YYDKDF (reference sequence). The CDR3 loop spans 13 amino acids. Trimming stripped 0 bases from V and 4 bases from J, with 4 bases between. The CDR3 here is CATSREQKNIQYF. The CDR3 DNA is TGTGCCACCAGCAGAGAGCAGAAAAACATTCAGTACTTC.

In this sample, this clone turned up a few times. The chain couples TRBV6-1 to TRBJ2-1; tentatively, D is TRBD2 (6 bases). The CDR3 spans 15 residues. Germline CDR1 is MNHNS and CDR2 is SASEGT. Trimming stripped 1 base from V and 8 bases from J, with 15 bases between. The CDR3 loop is CASSEGWGDDYEQFF. The CDR3 region has the DNA TGTGCCAGCAGTGAAGGGTGGGGGGATGACTATGAGCAGTTCTTC.